The present T cell receptor (beta chain) was sequenced within a study of blood T cell repertoires in COVID-19 (TCRdb year 2020). A note on the overall study: Samples from collaborators originated in the United States, Italy and Spain and spanned both the acute and convalescent phases of COVID-19. Where available, HLA class I and class II types were obtained from metadata supplied by the sample provider rather than from assay-based typing. The samples were drawn from the first 160 participants of the ongoing ImmuneRACE study and from some 1,300 subjects provided by 6 global collaborators. Sample metadata almost always included a de-identified subject ID, COVID-19 status, age in years and sex. The dataset comprised deeply sampled blood TCRbeta repertoires from subjects exposed to, actively infected with, or recovered from COVID-19. The repertoires were released in a freely available public database meant as a resource for research on the immune response to SARS-CoV-2. The material from the prospective study consisted of cDNA or gDNA derived from T cells, B-cell-depleted T cells, or PBMCs. Findings and caveats that apply to the study as a whole: The amount of clinical and demographic metadata varied by source and participant and was provided uncurated.

The germline V end is reduced by 5 bases and the J end by 2 bases; junction bases left unmatched: 6. The germline V gene specifies MDHEN as CDR1 and SYDVKM as CDR2. The CDR3 runs 15 residues from the cysteine to the phenylalanine. This entry keeps only the CDR3 DNA: 45 bases, framed from base 1. This clone was recorded only once. The antigen it recognizes is unknown. No much larger clonotype is one base removed from it; base qualities were not supplied. Whole blood was collected in K2EDTA tubes by collaborating institutions according to the institutions' own protocols. For TCRbeta analysis, collaborator samples were shipped as frozen whole blood, as isolated PBMCs, or as DNA extracted from either sample type. The immunoSEQ Assay, a bias-controlled multiplex PCR, was used to amplify TCRbeta CDR3 regions from genomic DNA. The authors' pipeline ran thus. The number of nucleated cells in each sample was estimated from the amplification of reference gene primers within the assay. To quantify the absolute abundance of each unique TCRbeta CDR3 rearrangement, sequence reads were collapsed and filtered. For each sample, productive Simpson clonality was calculated as the square root of Simpson's diversity index across productive rearrangements. TCRdb took over this immuneACCESS table, retaining in-frame rearrangements with V and J assigned. Such tables are incomplete; in checked studies, under half of the missing clones stem from an unresolved V gene, and the remainder is unexplained. V and J calls and clone size are copied from that table; D and trimming were computed from the DNA. Present in this sample are just over 60,000 clones, less than 85% of which were seen just once. The ten largest clones capture 18% of the sample.

This receptor chain uses TRBV28 and TRBJ1-5, and 7 junction bases match TRBD1. The TCR was taken from a man between 60 and 75 years old with acute or convalescent COVID-19. The source material was peripheral blood. For the CDR3, the sequence is CASSRPTGRNQPQHF. DNA sequence: TGTGCCAGCAGTCGGCCGACAGGGCGCAATCAGCCCCAGCATTTT.